Listed here is a single T cell receptor beta chain. Antigen: not known. The CDR3 is made up of 14 amino acids. The V gene's germline CDR1 is LNHDA and CDR2 SQIVND (reference sequence). Each hyperthyroidism patient was newly diagnosed, with under 2 months' duration, and aged 18 to 65. Exclusion applied to patients with other autoimmune diseases, uncontrolled infections, pregnancy or lactation. Amplification from RNA transcripts yielded the TCR beta CDR3 regions. After a first-round RT-PCR with HTBI primers, a second-round multiplex PCR was run. TCRdb reanalysed the multiplex PCR reads using MiXCR and keeps one entry per CDR3 protein. The sample lists roughly 1.1 million distinct CDR3 sequences, 35% to 40% occurring once. This record comes from a study of Graves' ophthalmopathy and Graves' hyperthyroidism. Findings and limits, study-wide: Sensitivity reached approximately 71% and specificity approximately 72% when the model predicted ophthalmopathy progression. Sensitivity of 87.88% and specificity of around 80% were achieved when a 13-signature model separated ophthalmopathy from stable hyperthyroidism.

The sequenced sample was peripheral blood or thyroid tissue (not recorded which). V is TRBV19 and J is TRBJ1-5; D uncertain. The better agreement between TRBJ2-3 and the DNA end casts doubt on the J call. The receptor was isolated from an adult man with Graves' hyperthyroidism. The CDR3 protein is CASSIIGSTDTQYF. CDR3 coding DNA: TGTGCCAGTAGTATAATAGGGAGCACAGATACGCAGTATTTT.